One and the same sample provided the 31 T cell receptor beta chains below, sequenced in a study of vaccination and CD4 T cells after COVID-19. As to treatment: roughly 10-day PBMC culture with coronavirus spike peptide pools or control peptides (ViraFEST assay). These receptors are not linked to any known antigen. Cultured CD4+ T-cell DNA underwent Oncomine TCR Beta short-read sequencing. Each CDR3 protein is one row after TCRdb ran MiXCR on the PCR reads. The repertoire holds about 15,000 distinct CDR3 sequences, more than 25% seen once, with roughly 20% in the top ten. The specimen sequenced was cultured CD4+ T cells from blood. Receptor source: a human donor with COVID-19.

This clonotype was detected a few times. This chain joins TRBV18 and TRBJ1-6, with D tentatively TRBD1 (5 bases). The V end was cut by 3 bases, the J end by 0 bases, with 9 bases between. The CDR3 spans 16 residues. Germline V gene data show CDR1 as KGHSH and CDR2 as LQKENI. DNA of the CDR3: TGTGCCAGCTCACCCCAAGGGGCCTCCTATAATTCACCCCTCCACTTT. Protein: CASSPQGASYNSPLHF.

Only a few counts were recorded for this clonotype. The chain is built from TRBV15 and TRBJ2-3; D is unclear. The germline V gene has CDR1 LNHNV and CDR2 YYDKDF (reference sequence). The CDR3 sequence is 13 residues long. Trimming left V 5 bases short and J 1 base short, with 7 bases between. The CDR3 DNA follows: TGTGCCACCAGCCGTCCCCGCACAGATACGCAGTATTTT. It encodes CATSRPRTDTQYF.

V is TRBV7-8 and J is TRBJ1-4; D may be TRBD1 (6 bases). CDR3 size: 15 residues. The germline CDR1 and CDR2 sequences are SGHVS and FQNEAQ. The germline V and J ends were trimmed by 4 bases and 17 bases, with 26 bases remaining between them. CDR3 DNA: TGTGCCAGCAGCTCTCAAGGGGGATGGGAGTCTACAAGATTTTTT. This sequence encodes CASSSQGGWESTRFF. Using reference TRBV7-8 and TRBJ1-4 for the parts outside the CDR3, the full variable domain is GAGVSQSPRYKVAKRGQDVALRCDPISGHVSLFWYQQALGQGPEFLTYFQNEAQLDKSGLPSDRFFAERPEGSVSTLKIQRTQQEDSAVYLCASSSQGGWESTRFFGSGTQLSVL.

This clonotype was found a few times. The chain carries TRBV6-1 and TRBJ1-1; D call uncertain. Between the trimmed V and J ends, which lost 8 bases and 1 base, there was a span of 11 bases. This CDR3 region has 13 residues. The germline CDR1 and CDR2 sequences are MNHNS and SASEGT. CDR3 coding DNA: TGTGCCAGCGGAGGGTGGGGGAACACTGAAGCTTTCTTT. Its translation is CASGGWGNTEAFF.

This clonotype turned up a few times. J is TRBJ1-3 and V is TRBV20-1; a possible D gene is TRBD1 (6 bases). Germline V CDR1 and CDR2: DFQATT, SNEGSKA (reference sequence). Trimming pared 3 bases from V and 2 bases from J, leaving 14 bases between. The CDR3 is made up of 15 amino acids. This chain's CDR3 is CSASRARGAGNTIYF. For the CDR3, the DNA is TGCAGTGCTAGCCGAGCCAGGGGAGCTGGAAACACCATATATTTT.

There are a few counts of this clonotype. V is TRBV5-1 and J is TRBJ1-6, with 9 bases lining up with TRBD1. Per the germline V gene, CDR1 is SGHRS and CDR2 is YFSETQ. V was pared by 2 bases and J by 10 bases, with 4 bases of the junction left unmatched. The CDR3 loop spans 14 amino acids. CDR3 region: CASSLGTGSSPLHF. The CDR3 nucleotides read TGCGCCAGCAGCTTAGGGACAGGGTCCTCACCCCTCCACTTT.

The rearrangement joins TRBV29-1 to TRBJ2-7; 7 positions agree with TRBD1. CDR1 and CDR2 from the germline V gene are SQVTM and ANQGSEA. The junction had 5 bases not matched to a gene; V was cut back by 6 bases and J by 6 bases. This CDR3 has 11 amino acids. The CDR3 here is CSVGTASEQYF. CDR3 DNA sequence: TGCAGCGTGGGGACAGCAAGCGAGCAGTACTTC.

The rearrangement joins TRBV19 to TRBJ2-3, with D perhaps TRBD2 (5 bases). This CDR3 has 13 amino acids. Trimming removed 5 bases from V and 6 bases from J, with 12 bases in between. From germline, CDR1 is LNHDA and CDR2 SQIVND (reference sequence). The DNA of the CDR3 is TGTGCCAGTAGTTATCGGACTGGGGATACGCAGTATTTT. Translation gives CASSYRTGDTQYF.

The chain has TRBV2 and TRBJ1-2; D is possibly TRBD1 (6 bases). In germline, CDR1 is SNHLY, CDR2 FYNNEI. The CDR3 extends over 15 amino acids. With 5 bases removed from V and 6 bases from J, the gap between germline ends came to 19 bases. The CDR3 nucleotides read TGTGCCAGCAGTTTCCTCTCCGGGGGCGGTGATGGCTACACCTTC. This gives the protein CASSFLSGGGDGYTF.

This clonotype appeared a few times. This chain joins TRBV6-1 and TRBJ1-2, with D possibly TRBD1 on 6 matching bases. CDR3 length equals 13 residues. The V gene's germline CDR1 is MNHNS and CDR2 SASEGT. V was shortened by 6 bases and J by 7 bases, with 15 bases between the two germline ends. The CDR3 is CASRKQGSGGYTF. CDR3 nucleotides: TGTGCCAGCAGAAAACAGGGTTCAGGTGGCTACACCTTC.

This chain's CDR3 is CATSDYRGDDYGYTF. The CDR3, as DNA: TGTGCCACCAGTGATTACAGGGGGGATGACTATGGCTACACCTTC. The chain uses TRBV24-1 and TRBJ1-2, with TRBD1 matching over 8 bases. Germline-derived CDR1 and CDR2 are KGHDR and SFDVKD. V shed 2 bases and J 3 bases; nucleotides not matched to a gene: 4. CDR3 size: 15 residues.

The CDR3 reads CASSLDTGATEAFF. The CDR3 DNA reads as TGTGCCAGCAGCTTAGATACAGGGGCCACTGAAGCTTTCTTT. The chain is built from TRBV7-2 and TRBJ1-1; TRBD1 agrees at 7 bases. The CDR3 contains 14 residues. Trimming at V came to 1 base and at J to 4 bases, leaving 3 bases not matched to a gene. The germline V gene encodes CDR1 SGHTA and CDR2 FQGNSA.

The V call is TRBV7-3, the J call TRBJ1-4; D is undetermined. The CDR3 has 15 amino acids. V lost 2 bases to trimming and J lost 3 bases, with 10 bases between them. Germline V lookup: CDR1 SGHTA, CDR2 FQGTGA. DNA for the CDR3: TGTGCCAGCAGCTTAGGAGTCAGTCCTAATGAAAAACTGTTTTTT. Protein sequence: CASSLGVSPNEKLFF.

V is TRBV19 and J is TRBJ2-1; 8 nucleotides align to TRBD1. The CDR3 runs 14 residues. Trimming cost V 5 bases and J 8 bases; bases outside gene matches: 8. The germline V gene has CDR1 LNHDA and CDR2 SQIVND (reference sequence). The DNA of the CDR3 is TGTGCCAGTAGTCCAGTAGACAGGGGAGATGAGCAGTTCTTC. It is translated as CASSPVDRGDEQFF.

The chain joins TRBV19 to TRBJ1-4; TRBD1 is a possible D gene (6 bases). The CDR3 is 15 residues long. V was pared by 3 bases and J by 4 bases, with 12 bases between. Per germline, CDR1 LNHDA and CDR2 SQIVND (reference sequence). CDR3 residues: CASSITGTSNEKLFF. The CDR3 bases are TGTGCCAGTAGTATCACCGGGACAAGTAATGAAAAACTGTTTTTT.

The chain joins TRBV6-5 to TRBJ2-1, with 12 bases that match TRBD1. V lost 0 bases to trimming and J lost 7 bases; unmatched junction nucleotides: 10. The CDR3 sequence is 18 residues long. Germline V lookup: CDR1 MNHEY, CDR2 SVGAGI. This CDR3 reads CASSYSNPGTGGRNEQFF. The CDR3 DNA reads TGTGCCAGCAGTTACTCGAACCCCGGGACAGGGGGCCGGAATGAGCAGTTCTTC.

This chain joins TRBV7-9 and TRBJ1-1; the D gene is possibly TRBD1 (6 bases). The germline V gene has CDR1 SEHNR and CDR2 FQNEAQ (reference sequence). This CDR3 has 17 amino acids. Trimming cost V 4 bases and J 3 bases, with 21 bases left between them. CDR3 DNA: TGTGCCAGCAGCTCGAAAACAGGGTCAGTGAAAGACACTGAAGCTTTCTTT. Its translation is CASSSKTGSVKDTEAFF.

This clonotype appeared a few times. The chain recombines TRBV6-4 with TRBJ1-1; D gene unclear. The CDR3 extends over 13 amino acids. Trimming cost V 8 bases and J 2 bases, with 12 bases left between them. Germline lookup yields CDR1 MRHNA and CDR2 SNTAGT. This CDR3 is CASRQSQNTEAFF. The CDR3 DNA reads as TGTGCCAGCCGACAAAGCCAAAACACTGAAGCTTTCTTT.

The gene calls are TRBV12-3 or TRBV12-4 and TRBJ1-2; D is undetermined. This CDR3 is 13 amino acids long. V was shortened by 3 bases and J by 2 bases, with 7 bases between the two germline ends. This CDR3 reads CASSFKVNYGYTF. The CDR3 nucleotides are TGTGCCAGCAGTTTTAAAGTAAACTATGGCTACACCTTC.

This chain links TRBV7-2 with TRBJ1-1; a weak D match, TRBD1 (6 bases). In germline, CDR1 is SGHTA, CDR2 FQGNSA. V dropped 5 bases and J dropped 2 bases, with 12 bases sitting between them. The CDR3 spans 14 residues. The CDR3 coding sequence is TGTGCCAGCAGCATAGGACAGATTAACACTGAAGCTTTCTTT. Amino acid sequence: CASSIGQINTEAFF.

The chain combines TRBV7-2 with TRBJ2-2, with TRBD2 identical over 11 bases. The junction had 10 bases not matched to a gene; V was cut back by 5 bases and J by 5 bases. The CDR3 runs 17 residues. Per the germline V gene, CDR1 is SGHTA and CDR2 is FQGNSA. The DNA for the CDR3 is TGTGCCAGCAGCGCCCCAGGTCTAGCGGGGGGAACCGGGGAGCTGTTTTTT. Amino acid sequence: CASSAPGLAGGTGELFF.

This clonotype showed up just a few times. The chain couples TRBV2 to TRBJ1-3; the match to TRBD1 covers 7 bases. This CDR3 is 15 amino acids long. V lost 10 bases to trimming and J lost 4 bases; unmatched junction nucleotides: 13. CDR1 is SNHLY, CDR2 FYNNEI, per germline. CDR3 bases: TGTGCCACAACGGAGGGGGCAAGATCCGGAAACACCATATATTTT. Protein product: CATTEGARSGNTIYF.

This chain connects TRBV5-1 to TRBJ2-2; D perhaps matches TRBD2 (5 bases). The V end was cut by 2 bases, the J end by 5 bases, with 13 bases between. CDR1 is SGHRS and CDR2 is YFSETQ in the germline V gene. The CDR3 is 15 amino acids. In DNA form, the CDR3 reads TGCGCCAGCAGCTTAGCGGTGGATTCTACCGGGGAGCTGTTTTTT. Protein sequence: CASSLAVDSTGELFF.

The chain recombines TRBV10-3 with TRBJ1-5; no clear D gene. The CDR3 runs to 13 residues. Trimming cost V 5 bases and J 5 bases, with 10 bases left between them. The germline V gene encodes CDR1 ENHRY and CDR2 SYGVKD. CDR3: CAISTTRYQPQHF. For the CDR3, the DNA is TGTGCCATCAGTACAACACGATATCAGCCCCAGCATTTT.

About this clonotype itself: At one end the junction does not follow the germline gene, possibly because of a read error. J is TRBJ2-7 and V is TRBV7-7, with no clear D. The length of the CDR3 is 12 residues. Germline V CDR1 and CDR2: SSHAT, FNYEAQ (reference sequence). The chain's CDR3 is CASSQVFYEQYF. In nucleotides, the CDR3 is TGTGCTAGCAGCCAGGTGTTCTACGAGCAGTACTTC.

This clonotype was observed a handful of times. This sequence joins TRBV6-1 and TRBJ1-1; TRBD1 matches at 9 bases. V gave up 6 bases and J gave up 7 bases; unmatched junction bases: 3. CDR1 and CDR2 (germline): MNHNS, SASEGT. CDR3 length equals 12 residues. CDR3 DNA sequence: TGTGCCAGCAGGGGGGGACAGGGTGAAGCTTTCTTT. Translating it yields CASRGGQGEAFF.

This clonotype has only a few counts. This chain links TRBV15 with TRBJ2-2; 7 bases line up with TRBD2. The CDR3 has 15 amino acids. J lost 4 bases, V lost 4 bases, and 6 bases had no gene match. Germline CDR1 and CDR2: LNHNV and YYDKDF (reference sequence). The CDR3 reads CATSNQRGLTGELFF. Here the CDR3 DNA reads TGTGCCACCAGCAACCAGCGGGGACTCACCGGGGAGCTGTTTTTT.

This chain uses TRBV6-1 with TRBJ2-7; D is possibly TRBD1 or TRBD2 (5 bases each). Germline CDR1 reads MNHNS; CDR2 reads SASEGT. Trimming pared 5 bases from V and 5 bases from J, leaving 13 bases between. The CDR3 totals 13 residues. The CDR3 DNA is TGTGCCAGCAGTCCCAAGAGGGGTAACGAGCAGTACTTC. It encodes CASSPKRGNEQYF.

This clonotype was observed a handful of times. CDR3 sequence reads: CASSNGLRPQHF. The CDR3 nucleotides are TGTGCCAGTAGTAACGGTTTAAGGCCCCAGCATTTT. J is TRBJ1-5 and V is TRBV19; D ambiguous. This CDR3 is 12 amino acids long. V was pared by 4 bases and J by 9 bases, with 10 bases between. Per the germline V gene, CDR1 is LNHDA and CDR2 is SQIVND (reference sequence).

The chain couples TRBV28 to TRBJ2-5; 14 nucleotides align to TRBD2. The germline gives CDR1 MDHEN, CDR2 SYDVKM. The CDR3 is 16 residues long. Unmatched junction bases numbered 9, after V lost 3 bases and J lost 9 bases. DNA of the CDR3: TGTGCCAGCAGTTTGCCCGGGACTAGCGGGGGCTCGGCCCAGTACTTC. This encodes CASSLPGTSGGSAQYF.

The J gene is TRBJ2-1, the V gene TRBV2, with 8 bases fitting TRBD1. CDR3 length: 15 residues. The V gene end was trimmed by 7 bases and the J gene end by 5 bases; junction bases not matched to a gene: 10. In germline, CDR1 is SNHLY, CDR2 FYNNEI. CDR3 DNA: TGTGCCAGCAACCCCGGACAGGGAAAGGACAATGAGCAGTTCTTC. Translation gives CASNPGQGKDNEQFF.